This TCR beta chain was observed in a study of OX40 agonist ivuxolimab in advanced cancers. The table came from immunoSEQ multiplex PCR; TCRdb's copy has only in-frame clones and leaves some out. The data show around 80,000 clones, with less than 85% seen just once and roughly 0.41% held by the top ten. This CDR3 contains 16 residues. Trimming left V 0 bases short and J 3 bases short, with 11 bases between. Germline CDR1 and CDR2: MNHNS and SASEGT. Source: CD4+ or CD8+ T cells sorted from blood, taken in a trial of the OX40 agonist ivuxolimab. The chain carries TRBV6-1 and TRBJ1-4; D uncertain. This sequence originates from an adult with an advanced solid tumor such as melanoma, head and neck, liver or kidney cancer. The CDR3 nucleotides are TGTGCCAGCAGTGAAGCTCACGGGCGGGCTAATGAAAAACTGTTTTTT. Amino acids: CASSEAHGRANEKLFF.